This T cell receptor (beta chain) appears in the sequencing data of a study of CXCR3-negative and CXCR3-positive naive CD8 T cells. The study's findings and limits: TRBV-TRBJ usage matched between naive CXCR3-negative and CXCR3-positive cells but not between memory cells. In both naive subsets diversity was comparably high, whereas memory CD8+ cells showed much lower diversity. PBMCs showed partially decreased CXCR3 expression after cryopreservation, and most assays used fresh PBMCs.

Points on this clonotype: Its target is unknown.

Naive CD8+ T cells were CD45RO-CCR7+CD27+CD95-. This CDR3 contains 15 residues. The germline V gene encodes CDR1 MNHEY and CDR2 SVGEGT. The study made its TRB cDNA libraries by 5' RACE, adding UMI labels. No DNA is given; TCRdb re-called the 5' RACE reads and lists each CDR3 protein once. Its listing shows 100,000 to 150,000 distinct CDR3 sequences. This receptor was obtained from a human donor in good health. Some clones in this sample may be carry-over from other donors' samples. The chain uses TRBV6-2 or TRBV6-3 and TRBJ1-2; no DNA is available, so the TRBD1 call from TCRdb remains unchecked. The source material was naive CXCR3- CD8+ T cells from blood. Sample subset: CD45RO-CCR7+CD27+CD95- naive CD8+ T cells lacking CXCR3 (TNR3-). The CDR3 spells CASSDPGAPHHGYTF.